Listed below are T cell receptor beta chains from one sample, sequenced in a study of OX40 agonist ivuxolimab in advanced cancers. Profiling relied on immunoSEQ multiplex PCR, and the TCRdb table lists in-frame clones only, not all of them. Of more than 55,000 clones in the sample, roughly 89% were seen once. The sample was CD4+ or CD8+ T cells sorted from blood, taken in a trial of the OX40 agonist ivuxolimab. The receptors derive from an adult with an advanced solid tumor such as melanoma, head and neck, liver or kidney cancer. CDR3s include the opening cysteine and the closing phenylalanine or tryptophan. The D gene is left open where the match is weak. Clone size is shown for a subset of rows, as once, few, many or a class of expanded clone.

abundance: NA; j_gene: TRBJ2-3; d_gene: NA; v_gene: TRBV6-1; CDR3aa: CASSITGIITDTQYF; CDR3nt: TGTGCCAGCAGTATTACCGGGATCATAACAGATACGCAGTATTTT
abundance: once; j_gene: TRBJ2-5; d_gene: NA; v_gene: TRBV18; CDR3aa: CASSPQRRRDRGETQYF; CDR3nt: TGTGCCAGCTCACCCCAAAGGCGGAGGGATCGGGGAGAGACCCAGTACTTC
abundance: NA; j_gene: TRBJ2-2; d_gene: NA; v_gene: TRBV7-2; CDR3aa: CASRTTSGQAGELFF; CDR3nt: TGTGCCAGCAGAACGACTAGTGGGCAGGCCGGGGAGCTGTTTTTT
abundance: NA; j_gene: TRBJ1-1; d_gene: NA; v_gene: TRBV6-5; CDR3aa: CASSPLGGGAEAFF; CDR3nt: TGTGCCAGCAGCCCCCTGGGAGGGGGGGCGGAAGCTTTCTTT
abundance: NA; j_gene: TRBJ2-5; d_gene: TRBD1; v_gene: TRBV6-5; CDR3aa: CASSYGKGAGETQYF; CDR3nt: TGTGCCAGCAGTTACGGAAAGGGGGCGGGTGAGACCCAGTACTTC
abundance: NA; j_gene: TRBJ2-1; d_gene: NA; v_gene: TRBV15; CDR3aa: CATSTRGSGTPNNEQFF; CDR3nt: TGTGCCACCAGCACTAGAGGTTCCGGGACTCCTAACAATGAGCAGTTCTTC
abundance: NA; j_gene: TRBJ2-7; d_gene: TRBD1; v_gene: TRBV6-5; CDR3aa: CASSPGTGARYEQYF; CDR3nt: TGTGCCAGCAGTCCCGGGACAGGGGCTCGATACGAGCAGTACTTC
abundance: few; j_gene: TRBJ1-5; d_gene: NA; v_gene: TRBV6-5; CDR3aa: CASSYGGGNQPQHF; CDR3nt: TGTGCCAGCAGTTACGGGGGCGGGAATCAGCCCCAGCATTTT
abundance: NA; j_gene: TRBJ2-2; d_gene: NA; v_gene: TRBV5-1; CDR3aa: CASSLGGFNTGELFF; CDR3nt: TGCGCCAGCAGCTTGGGCGGATTTAACACCGGGGAGCTGTTTTTT
abundance: NA; j_gene: TRBJ2-7; d_gene: TRBD2; v_gene: TRBV6-5; CDR3aa: CASKPGLASYEQYF; CDR3nt: TGTGCCAGCAAGCCGGGACTAGCTTCGTACGAGCAGTACTTC
abundance: NA; j_gene: TRBJ1-3; d_gene: NA; v_gene: TRBV19; CDR3aa: CASSIVPPRTAFSGNTIYF; CDR3nt: TGTGCCAGTAGTATAGTGCCTCCCCGGACAGCCTTCTCTGGAAACACCATATATTTT
abundance: NA; j_gene: TRBJ1-5; d_gene: NA; v_gene: TRBV28; CDR3aa: CASRAQTSNQPQHF; CDR3nt: TGTGCCTCAAGGGCGCAGACTAGCAATCAGCCCCAGCATTTT
abundance: NA; j_gene: TRBJ2-7; d_gene: TRBD1; v_gene: TRBV11-3; CDR3aa: CASSYGQGGEQYF; CDR3nt: TGTGCCAGCAGCTACGGACAGGGAGGCGAGCAGTACTTC
abundance: NA; j_gene: TRBJ2-7; d_gene: TRBD1; v_gene: TRBV19; CDR3aa: CASSIIPGQGSYEQYF; CDR3nt: TGTGCCAGTAGTATAATACCGGGACAGGGCTCCTACGAGCAGTACTTC
abundance: NA; j_gene: TRBJ1-6; d_gene: TRBD1; v_gene: TRBV2; CDR3aa: CASRSTGEVVPRNSPLHF; CDR3nt: TGTGCCAGCAGGAGTACAGGGGAGGTGGTTCCTAGGAATTCACCCCTCCACTTT
abundance: NA; j_gene: TRBJ2-2; d_gene: NA; v_gene: TRBV5-1; CDR3aa: CASSLAGQAYTGELFF; CDR3nt: TGCGCCAGCAGCTTGGCCGGGCAGGCCTACACCGGGGAGCTGTTTTTT
abundance: NA; j_gene: TRBJ2-1; d_gene: NA; v_gene: TRBV19; CDR3aa: CASRDGYDNEQFF; CDR3nt: TGTGCCAGCCGGGACGGATATGACAATGAGCAGTTCTTC
abundance: NA; j_gene: TRBJ2-7; d_gene: TRBD2; v_gene: TRBV5-6; CDR3aa: CASSLPRTSGSPYEQYF; CDR3nt: TGTGCCAGCAGCTTGCCGCGGACTAGCGGGAGCCCCTACGAGCAGTACTTC
abundance: NA; j_gene: TRBJ2-2; d_gene: TRBD2; v_gene: TRBV9; CDR3aa: CASRPGTSGTGELFF; CDR3nt: TGTGCCAGCAGACCCGGGACTAGCGGGACCGGGGAGCTGTTTTTT
abundance: NA; j_gene: TRBJ2-1; d_gene: TRBD1; v_gene: TRBV9; CDR3aa: CASSVWGQGSYNEQFF; CDR3nt: TGTGCCAGCAGCGTATGGGGACAGGGTTCCTACAATGAGCAGTTCTTC
abundance: NA; j_gene: TRBJ2-7; d_gene: NA; v_gene: TRBV5-1; CDR3aa: CASSLHPNEQYF; CDR3nt: TGCGCCAGCAGCTTGCACCCGAACGAGCAGTACTTC
abundance: once; j_gene: TRBJ2-7; d_gene: NA; v_gene: TRBV7-2; CDR3aa: CASSLTYEQYF; CDR3nt: TGTGCCAGCAGCTTGACCTACGAGCAGTACTTC
abundance: once; j_gene: TRBJ2-1; d_gene: TRBD2; v_gene: TRBV29-1; CDR3aa: CSVDRGSLPHEQFF; CDR3nt: TGCAGCGTTGACCGCGGGAGTCTACCCCATGAGCAGTTCTTC
abundance: NA; j_gene: TRBJ1-6; d_gene: TRBD1; v_gene: TRBV5-4; CDR3aa: CASSPDRGDSPLHF; CDR3nt: TGTGCCAGCAGCCCGGACAGGGGGGATTCACCCCTCCACTTT
abundance: NA; j_gene: TRBJ1-3; d_gene: NA; v_gene: TRBV28; CDR3aa: CASSTLSTGSRNTIYF; CDR3nt: TGTGCCAGCAGTACACTCTCGACAGGTAGTAGAAACACCATATATTTT
abundance: NA; j_gene: TRBJ1-1; d_gene: TRBD1; v_gene: TRBV6-5; CDR3aa: CASSYSDRGKTEAFF; CDR3nt: TGTGCCAGCAGTTACTCCGACAGGGGGAAGACTGAAGCTTTCTTT
abundance: NA; j_gene: TRBJ1-6; d_gene: NA; v_gene: TRBV4-1; CDR3aa: CASSLDVGSYNSPLHF; CDR3nt: TGCGCCAGCAGTTTAGACGTCGGCTCCTATAATTCACCCCTCCACTTT
abundance: NA; j_gene: TRBJ2-5; d_gene: NA; v_gene: TRBV2; CDR3aa: CASSDISGQETQYF; CDR3nt: TGTGCCAGCAGTGATATTAGCGGCCAAGAGACCCAGTACTTC
abundance: NA; j_gene: TRBJ2-5; d_gene: NA; v_gene: TRBV5-1; CDR3aa: CASSLKQGFIETQYF; CDR3nt: TGCGCCAGCAGCTTGAAACAGGGATTCATCGAGACCCAGTACTTC
abundance: NA; j_gene: TRBJ2-5; d_gene: NA; v_gene: TRBV7-2; CDR3aa: CASREVGETQYF; CDR3nt: TGTGCCAGCAGGGAGGTCGGAGAGACCCAGTACTTC
abundance: NA; j_gene: TRBJ2-3; d_gene: NA; v_gene: TRBV7-9; CDR3aa: CASSLLDSTDTQYF; CDR3nt: TGTGCCAGCAGCTTACTGGACTCGACAGATACGCAGTATTTT
abundance: NA; j_gene: TRBJ1-1; d_gene: NA; v_gene: TRBV21-1; CDR3aa: CASSRRGTGPMNTEAFF; CDR3nt: TGTGCCAGCAGCCGGCGTGGGACAGGACCGATGAACACTGAAGCTTTCTTT
abundance: NA; j_gene: TRBJ2-1; d_gene: NA; v_gene: TRBV6-6; CDR3aa: CASSRRSALSGNEQFF; CDR3nt: TGTGCCAGCAGTCGCCGTTCAGCTCTTAGTGGCAATGAGCAGTTCTTC
abundance: NA; j_gene: TRBJ2-1; d_gene: NA; v_gene: TRBV5-1; CDR3aa: CASSSKYAGDFYNEQFF; CDR3nt: TGCGCCAGCAGCTCGAAATATGCAGGGGATTTCTACAATGAGCAGTTCTTC
abundance: once; j_gene: TRBJ1-6; d_gene: NA; v_gene: TRBV30; CDR3aa: CAWSADRNSPLHF; CDR3nt: TGTGCCTGGAGTGCGGACAGAAACTCACCCCTCCACTTT
abundance: NA; j_gene: TRBJ1-4; d_gene: NA; v_gene: TRBV5-6; CDR3aa: CASSQTPGPTNEKLFF; CDR3nt: TGTGCCAGCAGCCAAACTCCAGGGCCAACTAATGAAAAACTGTTTTTT
abundance: NA; j_gene: TRBJ2-7; d_gene: NA; v_gene: TRBV6-5; CDR3aa: CASSRLTRKNEQYF; CDR3nt: TGTGCCAGCAGTCGCCTTACTAGGAAAAACGAGCAGTACTTC
abundance: NA; j_gene: TRBJ2-5; d_gene: NA; v_gene: TRBV5-5; CDR3aa: CASPSDTGTQYF; CDR3nt: TGTGCCAGCCCGTCGGACACAGGGACCCAGTACTTC
abundance: NA; j_gene: TRBJ1-1; d_gene: NA; v_gene: TRBV27; CDR3aa: CASSLDSLNTEAFF; CDR3nt: TGTGCCAGCAGTTTGGACAGCTTGAACACTGAAGCTTTCTTT
abundance: NA; j_gene: TRBJ2-5; d_gene: TRBD1; v_gene: TRBV28; CDR3aa: CASRVTGEETQYF; CDR3nt: TGTGCCAGCAGGGTCACAGGGGAAGAGACCCAGTACTTC
abundance: NA; j_gene: TRBJ2-7; d_gene: TRBD1; v_gene: TRBV28; CDR3aa: CASSSPGTGGAEQYF; CDR3nt: TGTGCCAGCAGTTCCCCCGGGACAGGGGGCGCCGAGCAGTACTTC
abundance: NA; j_gene: TRBJ2-7; d_gene: NA; v_gene: TRBV6-5; CDR3aa: CASTPGLWGPSPQYF; CDR3nt: TGTGCCAGCACCCCCGGACTTTGGGGGCCATCACCCCAGTACTTC
abundance: NA; j_gene: TRBJ1-3; d_gene: NA; v_gene: TRBV19; CDR3aa: CASSRGGFSGNTIYF; CDR3nt: TGTGCCAGTAGTAGAGGGGGATTCTCTGGAAACACCATATATTTT
abundance: NA; j_gene: TRBJ2-1; d_gene: TRBD2; v_gene: TRBV30; CDR3aa: CAWSVRSGGYNEQFF; CDR3nt: TGTGCCTGGAGTGTACGAAGCGGGGGATACAATGAGCAGTTCTTC
abundance: NA; j_gene: TRBJ2-2; d_gene: NA; v_gene: TRBV27; CDR3aa: CASSLSGLAGDTGELFF; CDR3nt: TGTGCCAGCAGTTTATCGGGGCTAGCAGGGGACACCGGGGAGCTGTTTTTT
abundance: NA; j_gene: TRBJ2-7; d_gene: NA; v_gene: TRBV6-1; CDR3aa: CASSGQAAYEQYF; CDR3nt: TGTGCCAGCAGTGGCCAGGCCGCCTACGAGCAGTACTTC